Reported below is one TCR beta chain. Profiled with immunoSEQ multiplex PCR; TCRdb holds only in-frame clones, not every one. This sample has 60,000 to 90,000 clones, with roughly 92% found just once. The germline CDR1 and CDR2 sequences are LGHNA and YNFKEQ. The CDR3 covers 17 residues. Trimming took off 4 bases at V and 1 base at J, with 19 bases between the two ends. This sample is drawn from a study of technical replicates of blood from a handful of donors. The clonotype was recovered from a human donor in good health. Sequenced: T cells isolated from PBMCs. The rearrangement uses TRBV4-2 and TRBJ2-5, with D uncertain. The CDR3, as DNA: TGTGCCAGCAGCCTTGTTACATCCCGATTACCCCAAGAGACCCAGTACTTC. It specifies CASSLVTSRLPQETQYF.